This entry lists 6 T cell receptor beta chains sequenced from one sample in a study of blood T cell repertoires in COVID-19 (dated by TCRdb to the early 2020s). Library preparation employed the immunoSEQ multiplex PCR assay. TCRdb provides this immuneACCESS table in a form limited to in-frame rearrangements. Some clones are lacking; in checked studies, under half of them reflect an unresolved V gene, and why the rest are absent is not known. The sample has fewer than 250,000 clones on record, over 75% of them singletons. The leading ten clones occupy approximately 9.1% of the sample. The material sequenced was PBMCs or T cells enriched from blood (not recorded which). The receptors shown here come from a woman aged 45-65 years with acute COVID-19.

The rearrangement links TRBV12-3 or TRBV12-4 to TRBJ1-5; D is unclear. CDR3 length equals 13 residues. The V gene lost 4 bases and the J gene lost 3 bases, with 7 bases spanning the gap. In DNA form, the CDR3 reads TGTGCCAGCAGTTGGACTCACAATCAGCCCCAGCATTTT. Amino acids: CASSWTHNQPQHF.

CDR3 sequence reads: CASSSGTGNNYGYTF. CDR3 DNA sequence: TGCGCCAGCAGCTCTGGGACAGGGAATAACTATGGCTACACCTTC. The rearrangement uses TRBV5-1 and TRBJ1-2, with 9 bases that match TRBD1. The CDR3 loop spans 15 amino acids. Germline assignment: CDR1 SGHRS and CDR2 YFSETQ. The ends lost 3 bases at V and 1 base at J; junction bases unmatched: 4.

This chain connects TRBV6-5 to TRBJ1-2; 9 nucleotides match TRBD1. This CDR3 has 15 amino acids. Germline CDR1 reads MNHEY; CDR2 reads SVGAGI. V shed 6 bases and J 5 bases; nucleotides not matched to a gene: 10. CDR3 bases: TGTGCCAGCAGGTGGCCCGACAGGGGGTTTTATGGCTACACCTTC. It specifies CASRWPDRGFYGYTF.

The chain carries TRBV12-3 or TRBV12-4 and TRBJ1-2; D is perhaps TRBD1 (6 bases). V shed 5 bases and J shed 7 bases, with 11 bases lying between them. This CDR3 comprises 12 residues. CDR3 amino acids: CASSTGYGGYTF. The CDR3 DNA sequence: TGTGCCAGCAGTACAGGGTACGGTGGCTACACCTTC.

The chain carries TRBV2 and TRBJ1-5; 8 bases line up with TRBD1. Germline CDR1 is SNHLY and CDR2 is FYNNEI. CDR3 length equals 15 residues. V dropped 4 bases and J dropped 0; count of bases not matched to a gene: 2. The CDR3 nucleotides read TGTGCCAGCAGTGGGACAGGGTATAGCAATCAGCCCCAGCATTTT. It is translated as CASSGTGYSNQPQHF.

The rearrangement links TRBV14 to TRBJ2-1; the D gene is possibly TRBD1 (5 bases). Germline CDR1 and CDR2: SGHDN and FVKESK. The V end was cut by 1 base, the J end by 3 bases, with 7 bases between. The CDR3 has 14 amino acids. The CDR3 is CASSQATGYNEQFF. DNA of the CDR3: TGTGCCAGCAGCCAAGCAACAGGCTACAATGAGCAGTTCTTC. The complete variable domain, with remaining parts taken from reference TRBV14 and TRBJ2-1, reads EAGVTQFPSHSVIEKGQTVTLRCDPISGHDNLYWYRRVMGKEIKFLLHFVKESKQDESGMPNNRFLAERTGGTYSTLKVQPAELEDSGVYFCASSQATGYNEQFFGPGTRLTVL.